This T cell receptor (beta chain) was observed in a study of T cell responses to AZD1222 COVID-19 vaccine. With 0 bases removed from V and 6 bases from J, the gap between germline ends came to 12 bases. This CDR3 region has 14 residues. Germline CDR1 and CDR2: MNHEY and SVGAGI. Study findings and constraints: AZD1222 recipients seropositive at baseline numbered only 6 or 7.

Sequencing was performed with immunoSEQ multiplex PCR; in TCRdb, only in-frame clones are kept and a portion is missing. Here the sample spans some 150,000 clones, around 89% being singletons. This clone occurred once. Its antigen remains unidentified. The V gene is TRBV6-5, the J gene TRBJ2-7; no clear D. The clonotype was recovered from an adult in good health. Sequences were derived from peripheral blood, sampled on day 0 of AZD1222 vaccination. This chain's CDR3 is CASSYSNLVSEQYF. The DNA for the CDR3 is TGTGCCAGCAGTTACTCGAACCTAGTTTCCGAGCAGTACTTC.